Listed here is a single TCR beta chain. The antigen is unknown. The entry originates in a study of resident and recirculating memory T cells in vitiligo. Study-level points and caveats: No single dominant TCR clone appeared; lesion clonality varied.

The germline V gene has CDR1 MDHEN and CDR2 SYDVKM. V was cut by 5 bases and J by 8 bases, with 9 bases left in between. The CDR3 is 11 residues long. Confetti depigmentation, marking active vitiligo, was absent in these patients. The table came from immunoSEQ multiplex PCR; TCRdb's copy has only in-frame clones and leaves some out. The sample gives some 70,000 clones, roughly nine tenths of which show up once; less than 5% is in the top ten. The chain has TRBV28 and TRBJ1-2, with no clear D. The source of this sequence is a male donor with vitiligo. The sample was blood. The CDR3 spells CASSGLRGYTF. The CDR3 DNA follows: TGTGCCAGCAGTGGTCTGAGGGGCTACACCTTC.